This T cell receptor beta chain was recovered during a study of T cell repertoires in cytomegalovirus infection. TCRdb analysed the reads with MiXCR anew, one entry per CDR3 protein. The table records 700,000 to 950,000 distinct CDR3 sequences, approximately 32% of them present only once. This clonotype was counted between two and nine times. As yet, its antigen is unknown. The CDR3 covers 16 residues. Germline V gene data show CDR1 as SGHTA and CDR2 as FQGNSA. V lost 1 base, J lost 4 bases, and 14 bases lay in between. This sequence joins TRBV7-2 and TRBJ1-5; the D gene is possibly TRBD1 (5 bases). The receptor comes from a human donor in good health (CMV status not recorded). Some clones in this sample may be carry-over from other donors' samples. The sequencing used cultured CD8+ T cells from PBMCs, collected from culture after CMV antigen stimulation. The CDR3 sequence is CASSLEGPLMNQPQHF. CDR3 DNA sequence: TGTGCCAGCAGCTTAGAGGGGCCTCTTATGAATCAGCCCCAGCATTTT.